Listed below are T cell receptor beta chains from one sample, sequenced in a study of blood T cell repertoires in COVID-19. Produced via immunoSEQ multiplex PCR; TCRdb's table is partial and in-frame only. The table has 45,000 to 65,000 clones, around 81% seen once. The sequencing input was peripheral blood. The receptors stem from a woman in her sixties or seventies with acute or convalescent COVID-19. CDR3s include the opening cysteine and the closing phenylalanine or tryptophan. A D gene is named only where the DNA matches it firmly. The listing skips clone size in some rows; elsewhere it reads once, few, many or a size class.

len: 17; v_gene: TRBV4-2; abundance: NA; d_gene: TRBD1; j_gene: TRBJ1-6; CDR3nt: TGTGCCAGCAGTCTTGTGGCAGGGGGCAGTTCGGATTCACCCCTCCACTTT; CDR3aa: CASSLVAGGSSDSPLHF
len: 15; v_gene: TRBV19; abundance: NA; d_gene: TRBD2; j_gene: TRBJ2-7; CDR3nt: TGTGCCAGCGGGGGGGTGGCGGGAGGTTCCTACGAGCAGTACTTC; CDR3aa: CASGGVAGGSYEQYF
len: 15; v_gene: TRBV7-2; abundance: NA; d_gene: NA; j_gene: TRBJ1-5; CDR3nt: TGTGCCAGCAGCTTAGATGGGTCAGGGTTTCAGCCCCAGCATTTT; CDR3aa: CASSLDGSGFQPQHF
len: 15; v_gene: TRBV2; abundance: many; d_gene: TRBD1; j_gene: TRBJ2-7; CDR3nt: TGTGCCAGCAGCGTCGGACAGGGGGGCTCCTACGAGCAGTACTTC; CDR3aa: CASSVGQGGSYEQYF
len: 13; v_gene: TRBV5-1; abundance: NA; d_gene: NA; j_gene: TRBJ1-1; CDR3nt: TGCGCCAGCATGGCCGCCGAGGACACTGAAGCTTTCTTT; CDR3aa: CASMAAEDTEAFF
len: 13; v_gene: TRBV6-5; abundance: NA; d_gene: NA; j_gene: TRBJ1-2; CDR3nt: TGTGCCAGCAGTCCCAGGGATAACTATGGCTACACCTTC; CDR3aa: CASSPRDNYGYTF
len: 14; v_gene: TRBV28; abundance: few; d_gene: TRBD1; j_gene: TRBJ1-1; CDR3nt: TGTGCCAGCAGTTGGGACAGGGTGAACACTGAAGCTTTCTTT; CDR3aa: CASSWDRVNTEAFF
len: 14; v_gene: TRBV6-4; abundance: NA; d_gene: NA; j_gene: TRBJ1-2; CDR3nt: TGTGCCAGCAGTAAACCCAACGGTATCTATGGCTACACCTTC; CDR3aa: CASSKPNGIYGYTF
len: 16; v_gene: TRBV13; abundance: NA; d_gene: TRBD2; j_gene: TRBJ2-7; CDR3nt: TGTGCCAGCAGCTTAAGCGGACTAGCGGTAACCTACGAGCAGTACTTC; CDR3aa: CASSLSGLAVTYEQYF
len: 15; v_gene: TRBV5-4; abundance: once; d_gene: TRBD1; j_gene: TRBJ1-1; CDR3nt: TGTGCCAGCAGCTTTGGCAAACAGGGGGCGACTGAAGCTTTCTTT; CDR3aa: CASSFGKQGATEAFF
len: 15; v_gene: TRBV10-3; abundance: NA; d_gene: TRBD1; j_gene: TRBJ1-4; CDR3nt: TGTGCCATCAGTGAGTGGGGGACAGGGAACGAAAAACTGTTTTTT; CDR3aa: CAISEWGTGNEKLFF
len: 13; v_gene: TRBV6-5; abundance: NA; d_gene: TRBD1; j_gene: TRBJ2-2; CDR3nt: TGTGCCAGCAGGTACAGGGGGACCGGGGAGCTGTTTTTT; CDR3aa: CASRYRGTGELFF
len: 15; v_gene: TRBV19; abundance: NA; d_gene: TRBD2; j_gene: TRBJ2-3; CDR3nt: TGTGCCAGTAGTATTAGCGGGAACCGGGGAGATACGCAGTATTTT; CDR3aa: CASSISGNRGDTQYF
len: 14; v_gene: TRBV4-1; abundance: NA; d_gene: NA; j_gene: TRBJ2-7; CDR3nt: TGCGCCAGCAGCCAAACTTCTAGCTCCTACGAGCAGTACTTC; CDR3aa: CASSQTSSSYEQYF
len: 15; v_gene: TRBV4-1; abundance: NA; d_gene: TRBD1; j_gene: TRBJ2-2; CDR3nt: TGCGCCAGCAGATGGGGACAGGGCCTTGCCGGGGAGCTGTTTTTT; CDR3aa: CASRWGQGLAGELFF
len: 13; v_gene: TRBV9; abundance: few; d_gene: NA; j_gene: TRBJ1-6; CDR3nt: TGTGCCAGCAGCGCCACAGGGAACTCACCCCTCCACTTT; CDR3aa: CASSATGNSPLHF
len: 14; v_gene: TRBV28; abundance: few; d_gene: NA; j_gene: TRBJ1-2; CDR3nt: TGTGCCAGCAGTTTCGTGGGACACCCGGGGGGCTACACCTTC; CDR3aa: CASSFVGHPGGYTF
len: 15; v_gene: TRBV7-8; abundance: NA; d_gene: NA; j_gene: TRBJ1-2; CDR3nt: TGTGCCAGCAGCTTATCCGTGGGCTTAAACTATGGCTACACCTTC; CDR3aa: CASSLSVGLNYGYTF
len: 18; v_gene: TRBV5-1; abundance: NA; d_gene: TRBD1; j_gene: TRBJ1-4; CDR3nt: TGCGCCAGCAGCAGACAGGGGGCCGGTGAGGCAACTAATGAAAAACTGTTTTTT; CDR3aa: CASSRQGAGEATNEKLFF
len: 15; v_gene: TRBV6-5; abundance: once; d_gene: NA; j_gene: TRBJ1-2; CDR3nt: TGTGCCAGCAGTCAGGACAGAACTTCTAACTATGGCTACACCTTC; CDR3aa: CASSQDRTSNYGYTF
len: 15; v_gene: TRBV24-1; abundance: NA; d_gene: NA; j_gene: TRBJ2-5; CDR3nt: TGTGCCACCAGCGGGCAGGGAGGTACTAGGGAGACCCAGTACTTC; CDR3aa: CATSGQGGTRETQYF
len: 13; v_gene: TRBV7-2; abundance: NA; d_gene: NA; j_gene: TRBJ1-6; CDR3nt: TGTGCCAGCAACCGGGAGTGGAATTCACCCCTCCACTTT; CDR3aa: CASNREWNSPLHF
len: 13; v_gene: TRBV10-3; abundance: NA; d_gene: NA; j_gene: TRBJ1-2; CDR3nt: TGTGCCATCAGTGCCGTTGGGGACTCAGGCTACACCTTC; CDR3aa: CAISAVGDSGYTF
len: 14; v_gene: TRBV13; abundance: NA; d_gene: TRBD1; j_gene: TRBJ1-3; CDR3nt: TGTGCCAGCAGCTCCAGGGGGCCTGGAAACACCATATATTTT; CDR3aa: CASSSRGPGNTIYF
len: 15; v_gene: TRBV6-5; abundance: NA; d_gene: TRBD2; j_gene: TRBJ2-1; CDR3nt: TGTGCCAGCAGGCCCATAACTAGCGGTGACAATGAGCAGTTCTTC; CDR3aa: CASRPITSGDNEQFF
len: 14; v_gene: TRBV30; abundance: NA; d_gene: NA; j_gene: TRBJ1-5; CDR3nt: TGTGCCTGGAGTTTACAAGTTAGCAATCAGCCCCAGCATTTT; CDR3aa: CAWSLQVSNQPQHF
len: 15; v_gene: TRBV5-5; abundance: NA; d_gene: TRBD2; j_gene: TRBJ2-1; CDR3nt: TGTGCCAGCAGCCTAGGACTAGCGGGAGGTAATGAGCAGTTCTTC; CDR3aa: CASSLGLAGGNEQFF
len: 13; v_gene: TRBV6-5; abundance: NA; d_gene: NA; j_gene: TRBJ1-4; CDR3nt: TGTGCCAGCAAGGTCGGGTCTAATGAAAAACTGTTTTTT; CDR3aa: CASKVGSNEKLFF
len: 17; v_gene: TRBV6-2/TRBV6-3; abundance: NA; d_gene: NA; j_gene: TRBJ1-5; CDR3nt: TGTGCCAGCAGTGGGCGGGGAGTTTTTTCTAGCAATCAGCCCCAGCATTTT; CDR3aa: CASSGRGVFSSNQPQHF
len: 15; v_gene: TRBV3-1/TRBV3-2; abundance: NA; d_gene: NA; j_gene: TRBJ2-3; CDR3nt: TGTGCCAGCAGCCCGGGTGGCGGGAAGACAGATACGCAGTATTTT; CDR3aa: CASSPGGGKTDTQYF
len: 19; v_gene: TRBV28; abundance: NA; d_gene: TRBD2; j_gene: TRBJ2-7; CDR3nt: TGTGCCAGCAGTCCAGTGATGAGCGGGGTAGCGATCAGCTCCTTCGAGCAGTACTTC; CDR3aa: CASSPVMSGVAISSFEQYF
len: 16; v_gene: TRBV7-8; abundance: NA; d_gene: TRBD2; j_gene: TRBJ2-3; CDR3nt: TGTGCCAGCAGCTTACAGACTAGCGGGAGCCCAGATACGCAGTATTTT; CDR3aa: CASSLQTSGSPDTQYF
len: 15; v_gene: TRBV2; abundance: few; d_gene: TRBD2; j_gene: TRBJ2-5; CDR3nt: TGTGCCAGCAGCGGCTTCGGGACTAAGAAAGAGACCCAGTACTTC; CDR3aa: CASSGFGTKKETQYF
len: 16; v_gene: TRBV9; abundance: NA; d_gene: TRBD2; j_gene: TRBJ2-1; CDR3nt: TGTGCCAGCAGCGTAGGGCCGGGGGGATCCTACAATGAGCAGTTCTTC; CDR3aa: CASSVGPGGSYNEQFF
len: 16; v_gene: TRBV7-9; abundance: few; d_gene: TRBD1; j_gene: TRBJ1-6; CDR3nt: TGTGCCAGCAGCCCAACCGGGACAGGGGCTAATTCACCCCTCCACTTT; CDR3aa: CASSPTGTGANSPLHF
len: 12; v_gene: TRBV20-1; abundance: few; d_gene: NA; j_gene: TRBJ1-1; CDR3nt: TGCAGTGCTAGTATATCGAACACTGAAGCTTTCTTT; CDR3aa: CSASISNTEAFF
len: 14; v_gene: TRBV19; abundance: NA; d_gene: NA; j_gene: TRBJ1-5; CDR3nt: TGTGCCAGTAAAGGCATCCTACAGAATCAGCCCCAGCATTTT; CDR3aa: CASKGILQNQPQHF
len: 14; v_gene: TRBV11-2; abundance: NA; d_gene: TRBD2; j_gene: TRBJ2-7; CDR3nt: TGTGCCAGCAGCTTTGGGACTAGCGCCTACGAGCAGTACTTC; CDR3aa: CASSFGTSAYEQYF
len: 14; v_gene: TRBV5-1; abundance: NA; d_gene: TRBD1; j_gene: TRBJ1-1; CDR3nt: TGCGCCAGCAGCCTGACAGGGGGAGTCACTGAAGCTTTCTTT; CDR3aa: CASSLTGGVTEAFF
len: 14; v_gene: TRBV5-5; abundance: NA; d_gene: NA; j_gene: TRBJ1-4; CDR3nt: TGTGCCACCAAGCGAGGTACAACTAATGAAAAACTGTTTTTT; CDR3aa: CATKRGTTNEKLFF
len: 14; v_gene: TRBV10-3; abundance: once; d_gene: TRBD1; j_gene: TRBJ1-5; CDR3nt: TGTGCCATCAGGCAGGGGGCAGGGGATCAGCCCCAGCATTTT; CDR3aa: CAIRQGAGDQPQHF
len: 12; v_gene: TRBV12-3/TRBV12-4; abundance: once; d_gene: TRBD1; j_gene: TRBJ2-3; CDR3nt: TGTGCCAGCAGTCGACAGGGGAGCACGCAGTATTTT; CDR3aa: CASSRQGSTQYF
len: 15; v_gene: TRBV28; abundance: NA; d_gene: NA; j_gene: TRBJ1-4; CDR3nt: TGTGCCAGCAGCGAGCGCCGGAGGGGATACGAAAAACTGTTTTTT; CDR3aa: CASSERRRGYEKLFF
len: 15; v_gene: TRBV19; abundance: NA; d_gene: TRBD2; j_gene: TRBJ2-1; CDR3nt: TGTGCCAGTAGTATAAAAACTAGCGGGAGTAATGAGCAGTTCTTC; CDR3aa: CASSIKTSGSNEQFF
len: 14; v_gene: TRBV10-3; abundance: NA; d_gene: NA; j_gene: TRBJ2-1; CDR3nt: TGTGCCATCACTCTGACTAGCTCCTACAATGAGCAGTTCTTC; CDR3aa: CAITLTSSYNEQFF
len: 16; v_gene: TRBV3-1/TRBV3-2; abundance: NA; d_gene: TRBD2; j_gene: TRBJ2-7; CDR3nt: TGTGCCAGCAGCCAAGAGGATATGGGACTAGCGCGTGAGCAGTACTTC; CDR3aa: CASSQEDMGLAREQYF
len: 13; v_gene: TRBV12-3/TRBV12-4; abundance: NA; d_gene: NA; j_gene: TRBJ1-3; CDR3nt: TGTGCCAGCATTTTCGGGGGGGGAAACACCATATATTTT; CDR3aa: CASIFGGGNTIYF
len: 13; v_gene: TRBV7-2; abundance: NA; d_gene: NA; j_gene: TRBJ1-2; CDR3nt: TGTGCCAGCAGCTTAGCCAGGGCGGATGGCTACACCTTC; CDR3aa: CASSLARADGYTF
len: 16; v_gene: TRBV4-1; abundance: NA; d_gene: NA; j_gene: TRBJ1-2; CDR3nt: TGCGCCAGCAGCCAATCGTTCGGACAGCCTAACTATGGCTACACCTTC; CDR3aa: CASSQSFGQPNYGYTF
len: 11; v_gene: TRBV12-3/TRBV12-4; abundance: NA; d_gene: NA; j_gene: TRBJ1-1; CDR3nt: TGTGCCAGCAGTTTCGGCACTGAAGCTTTCTTT; CDR3aa: CASSFGTEAFF
len: 19; v_gene: TRBV7-2; abundance: once; d_gene: TRBD2; j_gene: TRBJ2-1; CDR3nt: TGTGCCAGCAGCTTAGTACCGGGACTAGCAATTAGTCCCTACAATGAGCAGTTCTTC; CDR3aa: CASSLVPGLAISPYNEQFF
len: 13; v_gene: TRBV3-1/TRBV3-2; abundance: NA; d_gene: NA; j_gene: TRBJ2-7; CDR3nt: TGTGCCAGCAAGGACACAGGGACCTACGAGCAGTACTTC; CDR3aa: CASKDTGTYEQYF
len: 15; v_gene: TRBV7-9; abundance: NA; d_gene: NA; j_gene: TRBJ2-5; CDR3nt: TGTGCCAGCAGCCCCCAATCAGGGGTGTTAGAGACCCAGTACTTC; CDR3aa: CASSPQSGVLETQYF
len: 15; v_gene: TRBV5-6; abundance: NA; d_gene: NA; j_gene: TRBJ1-6; CDR3nt: TGTGCCAGCAGCACAGGGACAAATCCACCTTCACCCCTCCACTTT; CDR3aa: CASSTGTNPPSPLHF
len: 16; v_gene: TRBV28; abundance: few; d_gene: TRBD1; j_gene: TRBJ1-2; CDR3nt: TGTGCCAGGGCCGGAAGATACAGGGGGACGAGACATGGCTACACCTTC; CDR3aa: CARAGRYRGTRHGYTF
len: 14; v_gene: TRBV10-1; abundance: few; d_gene: NA; j_gene: TRBJ2-2; CDR3nt: TGCGCCAGCAGGGCGGATCCGAACACCGGGGAGCTGTTTTTT; CDR3aa: CASRADPNTGELFF
len: 20; v_gene: TRBV12-5; abundance: NA; d_gene: TRBD2; j_gene: TRBJ2-7; CDR3nt: TGTGCTAGTGGTTTGCCCAAAGGGACTAGCGGAAGTTATTATTCCTACGAGCAGTACTTC; CDR3aa: CASGLPKGTSGSYYSYEQYF
len: 15; v_gene: TRBV19; abundance: NA; d_gene: NA; j_gene: TRBJ1-5; CDR3nt: TGTGCCAGTAGTAGGGGGCAAGGGAGGGTTCAGCCCCAGCATTTT; CDR3aa: CASSRGQGRVQPQHF
len: 15; v_gene: TRBV11-2; abundance: NA; d_gene: NA; j_gene: TRBJ2-1; CDR3nt: TGTGCCAGCAGCTTGGGTACAGGCTCCTACAATGAGCAGTTCTTC; CDR3aa: CASSLGTGSYNEQFF